This T cell receptor beta chain derives from a study of shared clonotypes between healthy human individuals. The unsorted PBMC sample used ten immunoSEQ deep assay plates. Authors' data handling: ImmunoSEQ supplied junction-only sequences lacking quality scores, so filtering was different. Repertoires were generated with immunoSEQ multiplex PCR, while TCRdb's copy carries only in-frame clones and drops some. V, J and clone size are taken as reported in that table, and D and trimming were inferred from the DNA itself. The top ten hold approximately 12% of the sample, which has about 490,000 clones, roughly 80% seen once. The CDR3 runs 14 residues. The germline CDR1 and CDR2 sequences are LGHNA and YNFKEQ. V lost 2 bases and J lost 2, with 7 bases in between. A note on this clone: As yet, its antigen is unknown.

Findings and limits, study-wide: Tissue TCR repertoires likely differ from these blood-only repertoires.

The sequenced material came from PBMCs. The sequence was obtained from a woman aged 35 to 49 in good health. Some clones in this sample may be carry-over from other donors' samples. This chain links TRBV4-2 with TRBJ1-3; D may be TRBD1 (5 bases). The CDR3 protein is CASSQPGTGNTIYF. The CDR3 region has the DNA TGTGCCAGCAGCCAACCAGGGACTGGAAACACCATATATTTT.